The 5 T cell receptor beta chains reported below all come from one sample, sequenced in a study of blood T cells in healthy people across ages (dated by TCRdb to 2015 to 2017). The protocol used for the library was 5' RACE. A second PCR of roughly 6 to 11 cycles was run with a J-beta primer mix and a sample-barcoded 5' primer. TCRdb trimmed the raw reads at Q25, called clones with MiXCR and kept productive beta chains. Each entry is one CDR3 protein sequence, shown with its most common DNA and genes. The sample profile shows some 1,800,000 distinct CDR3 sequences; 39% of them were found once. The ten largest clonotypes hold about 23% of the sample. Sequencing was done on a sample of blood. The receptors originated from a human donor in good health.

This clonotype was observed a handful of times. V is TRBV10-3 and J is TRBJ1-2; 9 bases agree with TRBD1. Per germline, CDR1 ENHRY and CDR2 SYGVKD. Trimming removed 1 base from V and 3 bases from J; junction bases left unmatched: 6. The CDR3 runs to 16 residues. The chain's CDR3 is CAISELGQGADYGYTF. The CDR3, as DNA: TGTGCCATCAGTGAGTTGGGACAGGGAGCTGACTATGGCTACACCTTC.

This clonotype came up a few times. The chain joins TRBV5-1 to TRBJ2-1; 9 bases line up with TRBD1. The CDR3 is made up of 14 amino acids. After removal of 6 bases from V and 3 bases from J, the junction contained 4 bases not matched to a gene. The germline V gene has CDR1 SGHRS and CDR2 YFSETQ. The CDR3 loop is CASTRDRDYNEQFF. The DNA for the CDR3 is TGCGCCAGCACCCGGGACAGGGACTACAATGAGCAGTTCTTC.

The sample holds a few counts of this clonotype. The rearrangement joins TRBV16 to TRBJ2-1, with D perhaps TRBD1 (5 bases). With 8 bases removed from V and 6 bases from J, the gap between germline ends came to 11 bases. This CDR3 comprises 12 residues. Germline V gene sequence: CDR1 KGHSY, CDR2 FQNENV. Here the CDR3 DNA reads TGTGCCAGCTTCGACCAGGGCAATGAGCAGTTCTTC. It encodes CASFDQGNEQFF. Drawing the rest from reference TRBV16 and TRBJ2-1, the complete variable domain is GEEVAQTPKHLVRGEGQKAKLYCAPIKGHSYVFWYQQVLKNEFKFLISFQNENVFDETGMPKERFSAKCLPNSPCSLEIQATKLEDSAVYFCASFDQGNEQFFGPGTRLTVL.

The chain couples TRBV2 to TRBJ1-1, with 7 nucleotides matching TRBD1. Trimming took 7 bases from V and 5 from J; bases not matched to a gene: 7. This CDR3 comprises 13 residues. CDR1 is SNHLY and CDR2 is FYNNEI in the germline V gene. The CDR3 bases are TGTGCCAGCACGGGGGACAGTCGTACTGAAGCTTTCTTT. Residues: CASTGDSRTEAFF.

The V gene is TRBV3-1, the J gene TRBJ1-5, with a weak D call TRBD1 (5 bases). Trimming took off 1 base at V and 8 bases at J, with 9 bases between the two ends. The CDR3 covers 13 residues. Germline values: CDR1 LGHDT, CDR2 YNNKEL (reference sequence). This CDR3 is CASSQGVGEPQHF. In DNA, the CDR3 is TGTGCCAGCAGCCAAGGAGTGGGGGAGCCCCAGCATTTT.